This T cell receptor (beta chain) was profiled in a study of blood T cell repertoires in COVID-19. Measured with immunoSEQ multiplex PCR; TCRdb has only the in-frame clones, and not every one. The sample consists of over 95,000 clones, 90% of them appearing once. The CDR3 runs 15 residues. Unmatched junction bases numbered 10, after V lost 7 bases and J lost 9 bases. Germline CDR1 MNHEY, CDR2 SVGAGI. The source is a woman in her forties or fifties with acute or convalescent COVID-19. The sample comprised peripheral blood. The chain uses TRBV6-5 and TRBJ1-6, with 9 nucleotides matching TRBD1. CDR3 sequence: CASTQEYRGPSPLHF. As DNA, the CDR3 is TGTGCCAGCACCCAAGAATACAGGGGGCCTTCACCCCTCCACTTT.